This T cell receptor (beta chain) was documented in a study of regulatory T cells in long-lasting Graves disease. With iRepertoire HTBI primers and Arm-PCR of CDR3 regions, TCR beta libraries were built. One entry per CDR3 protein, called by TCRdb with MiXCR from the multiplex PCR reads. The profile shows around 450,000 distinct CDR3 sequences, about a sixth of them singletons. Losses at the gene ends were 5 bases for V and 4 bases for J; bases not matched to a gene: 4. Germline V gene lookup returns CDR1 SGHAT and CDR2 FQDESV (reference sequence). The CDR3 sequence is 14 residues long. For this clonotype: What it binds is unknown.

The study's findings and limits: Persistent disease was associated with favored TRBV28 usage and with favored use of TRBJ1-2 and TRBJ2-5.

Time point in this sample: newly diagnosed GD, antithyroid drugs for less than 3 months. RNA extracted from PBMCs served as the sequencing template. A further study also used this sample, focusing on T cells in Graves' hyperthyroidism and ophthalmopathy. That publication notes: An absence of ophthalmopathy progression within 18 months meant stable Graves' hyperthyroidism. It was uncontrolled infection, other autoimmune disease, pregnancy or lactation that excluded patients. The HTBI set primed first-round TCR CDR3 RT-PCR.

The chain has TRBV11-1 and TRBJ2-3; 9 bases agree with TRBD1. The clonotype comes from a man in his forties with Graves disease. The specimen was peripheral blood mononuclear cells (PBMCs), collected at new diagnosis, from a patient treated with antithyroid drugs. The CDR3, as DNA: TGTGCCAGCAGCCCGGACAGGGGATCAGATACGCAGTATTTT. It codes for CASSPDRGSDTQYF.